These 30 T cell receptor beta chains came from one sample sequenced in a study of cytomegalovirus exposure and HLA in healthy donors. Amplification used 60 Vbeta primers and 13 Jbeta primers. Using immunoSEQ multiplex PCR, the repertoire was profiled, and TCRdb retains in-frame clones only, with some absent. The data hold some 150,000 clones, with about 64% observed a single time. Material for sequencing was PBMCs. Receptors originate from a woman between 55 and 75 years old in good health and CMV-seropositive.

The CDR3 loop reads CASSDPDRVRGYTF. CDR3 nucleotide sequence: TGTGCCAGCAGTGACCCGGACAGGGTACGTGGCTACACCTTC. The chain links TRBV28 to TRBJ1-2; 8 bases match TRBD1. The trim removed 5 bases at V and 7 bases at J, leaving 9 bases unmatched. Germline V gene sequence: CDR1 MDHEN, CDR2 SYDVKM. This CDR3 is built from 14 residues.

V gene TRBV4-2 combines with J gene TRBJ2-7; TRBD2 agrees at 8 bases. This CDR3 spans 16 amino acids. CDR1 and CDR2 from the germline V gene are LGHNA and YNFKEQ. The J segment lost 2 bases and the V segment lost 0 bases, leaving 6 bases of the junction unmatched. The CDR3 DNA reads TGTGCCAGCAGCCAAGATAGTGTAGCGGGAACCTACGAGCAGTACTTC. This gives the protein CASSQDSVAGTYEQYF.

As for this clone: Other DNA variants within this sample encode the same CDR3. The chain uses TRBV30 and TRBJ1-2; 8 nucleotides line up with TRBD1. The V gene's germline CDR1 is GTSNPN and CDR2 SVGIG (reference sequence). The CDR3 has 14 amino acids. The V segment lost 0 bases and the J segment 2 bases; nucleotides outside the gene matches: 2. The CDR3 region is CAWSVNRGNYGYTF. The CDR3 DNA reads as TGTGCCTGGAGTGTAAACAGGGGGAACTATGGCTACACCTTC.

This clone was recorded at least ten times. The V gene is TRBV4-3, the J gene TRBJ2-7, with D possibly matching TRBD2 (5 bases). The CDR3 is 14 amino acids. Trimming took 4 bases from V and 4 from J, leaving 14 bases between them. The germline gives CDR1 LGHNA, CDR2 YSLEER. The CDR3 DNA is TGCGCCAGCAGCCGCGGAACTAGGACTTACGAGCAGTACTTC. Protein sequence: CASSRGTRTYEQYF.

Only a few counts were recorded for this clone. This sequence joins TRBV7-9 and TRBJ1-5; 7 positions agree with TRBD1. V was clipped by 5 bases and J by 4 bases; unmatched bases: 14. Germline V lookup: CDR1 SEHNR, CDR2 FQNEAQ (reference sequence). CDR3 length equals 17 residues. The CDR3 bases are TGTGCCAGCAGCCGATGGACAGGAAGTGAGGGTAATCAGCCCCAGCATTTT. Protein product: CASSRWTGSEGNQPQHF.

The genes are TRBV7-9 and TRBJ2-6; TRBD1 matches 7 bases. V was pared by 11 bases and J by 0 bases, with 10 bases of the junction left unmatched. The germline gives CDR1 SEHNR, CDR2 FQNEAQ (reference sequence). The CDR3 is 16 amino acids. CDR3 sequence (DNA): TGTGCCGCTATCCCGACAGGGTCCTCTGGGGCCAACGTCCTGACTTTC. It codes for CAAIPTGSSGANVLTF.

The chain joins TRBV5-1 to TRBJ2-2; 15 positions match TRBD2. V trimming: 4 bases; J trimming: 5 bases; junction bases outside the gene matches: 6. The length of the CDR3 is 17 residues. Germline-derived CDR1 and CDR2 are SGHRS and YFSETQ. CDR3 protein: CASSGGLAGGQTGELFF. The CDR3 DNA is TGCGCCAGCAGCGGGGGACTAGCGGGAGGTCAAACCGGGGAGCTGTTTTTT.

The gene calls are TRBV19 and TRBJ2-7; 16 nucleotides agree with TRBD2. CDR3 size: 17 residues. Per germline, CDR1 LNHDA and CDR2 SQIVND (reference sequence). Trimming at V came to 5 bases and at J to 3 bases, leaving 7 bases not matched to a gene. The CDR3 nucleotides read TGTGCCAGTAGTTCCATGGGACTAGCGGGAGGGATCTACGAGCAGTACTTC. This gives the protein CASSSMGLAGGIYEQYF.

The chain recombines TRBV5-1 with TRBJ1-1; 12 bases are a match to TRBD1. CDR1 and CDR2 (germline): SGHRS, YFSETQ. The junction had 6 bases not matched to a gene; V was cut back by 4 bases and J by 5 bases. The CDR3 extends over 15 amino acids. CDR3 nucleotide sequence: TGCGCCAGCAGCCCGGGACAGGGGGCTGGAACTGAAGCTTTCTTT. It encodes CASSPGQGAGTEAFF. Full variable domain (remainder filled in from reference TRBV5-1 and TRBJ1-1): KAGVTQTPRYLIKTRGQQVTLSCSPISGHRSVSWYQQTPGQGLQFLFEYFSETQRNKGNFPGRFSGRQFSNSRSEMNVSTLELGDSALYLCASSPGQGAGTEAFFGQGTRLTVV.

The chain uses TRBV28 and TRBJ2-7, with D possibly matching TRBD2 (5 bases). CDR3 length: 14 amino acids. The V gene lost 4 bases and the J gene lost 2 bases, with 12 bases spanning the gap. From germline, CDR1 is MDHEN and CDR2 SYDVKM. The CDR3, as DNA: TGTGCCAGCAGTTCCTTTAAGGGAGCCTACGAGCAGTACTTC. It specifies CASSSFKGAYEQYF.

The V and J genes are TRBV2 and TRBJ2-7, with a weak D call TRBD1 (6 bases). The CDR3 consists of 13 residues. V lost 7 bases, J lost 3 bases, and 13 bases lay in between. The germline V gene has CDR1 SNHLY and CDR2 FYNNEI. The CDR3 loop reads CASKVVQGYEQYF. CDR3 sequence (DNA): TGTGCCAGCAAGGTGGTACAGGGCTACGAGCAGTACTTC.

The genes are TRBV7-9 and TRBJ2-6; maybe TRBD2 (5 bases). The CDR3 sequence is 16 residues long. V dropped 5 bases and J dropped 5 bases, with 16 bases sitting between them. Germline V gene sequence: CDR1 SEHNR, CDR2 FQNEAQ (reference sequence). CDR3 amino acids: CASSPTTGKRANVLTF. The CDR3 bases are TGTGCCAGCAGCCCCACGACGGGAAAGAGGGCCAACGTCCTGACTTTC.

The chain employs TRBV5-1 and TRBJ2-7; 7 bases map to TRBD2. The ends lost 0 bases at V and 0 bases at J; junction bases unmatched: 3. The V gene's germline CDR1 is SGHRS and CDR2 YFSETQ. This CDR3 is 15 amino acids long. CDR3: CASSLETGGSYEQYF. The CDR3 nucleotides read TGCGCCAGCAGCTTGGAGACGGGGGGCTCCTACGAGCAGTACTTC.

The chain has TRBV7-2 and TRBJ2-5; D ambiguous. The end of the DNA is better explained by TRBJ2-7, so the J call may be wrong. In germline, CDR1 is SGHTA, CDR2 FQGNSA. This CDR3 has 14 amino acids. CDR3: CASSLARRAYEQYF. The DNA of the CDR3 is TGTGCCAGCAGCTTAGCTAGGAGAGCCTACGAGCAGTACTTC.

For the CDR3, the DNA is TGTGCCAGCAGCGTAGATAATGGCAGGGAGCTGTTTTTT. Residues: CASSVDNGRELFF. The chain uses TRBV9 and TRBJ2-2; no definite D call. CDR1 SGDLS and CDR2 YYNGEE come from the germline V gene. The CDR3 has 13 amino acids. Trimming left V 0 bases short and J 9 bases short, with 9 bases between.

The gene calls are TRBV9 and TRBJ2-1, with 10 bases lining up with TRBD2. This CDR3 contains 19 residues. Trimming removed 2 bases from V and 3 bases from J; junction bases left unmatched: 14. Per the germline V gene, CDR1 is SGDLS and CDR2 is YYNGEE. The CDR3 bases are TGTGCCAGCAGCGTCCGGGACGGAAGGACTAGCGGACTCTACAATGAGCAGTTCTTC. Amino acids: CASSVRDGRTSGLYNEQFF.

V gene TRBV5-4 combines with J gene TRBJ2-5; TRBD1 matches 10 bases. V lost 3 bases to trimming and J lost 4 bases; unmatched junction nucleotides: 3. CDR1 is SGHNT, CDR2 YYREEE, per germline (reference sequence). The length of the CDR3 is 14 residues. CDR3 nucleotide sequence: TGTGCCAGCAGCTCGGGACAGGGGAGAGAGACCCAGTACTTC. It translates to CASSSGQGRETQYF.

The rearrangement joins TRBV4-2 to TRBJ2-2, with 11 bases that match TRBD2. Per germline, CDR1 LGHNA and CDR2 YNFKEQ. V trimming: 2 bases; J trimming: 0 bases; junction bases outside the gene matches: 14. This CDR3 region has 21 residues. CDR3 in DNA: TGTGCCAGCAGCCAATATGGACTAGCGGGTCCGGGGGCCCCGAACACCGGGGAGCTGTTTTTT. It is translated as CASSQYGLAGPGAPNTGELFF.

The CDR3 bases are TGTGCCAGCAGCTTAATGGGAGCAGCATCCTACAATGAGCAGTTCTTC. This translates into CASSLMGAASYNEQFF. The chain joins TRBV11-1 to TRBJ2-1; perhaps TRBD2 as D (5 bases). The germline gives CDR1 SGHAT, CDR2 FQDESV (reference sequence). V lost 2 bases and J lost 1, with 12 bases in between. This CDR3 comprises 16 residues.

The rearrangement links TRBV5-1 to TRBJ2-7; D gene ambiguous. From germline, CDR1 is SGHRS and CDR2 YFSETQ. This CDR3 is built from 13 residues. Trimming cost V 4 bases and J 2 bases, with 10 bases left between them. CDR3 in amino acids: CASSPENAYEQYF. The CDR3 DNA reads as TGCGCCAGCAGCCCGGAGAATGCCTACGAGCAGTACTTC. The whole variable domain, remainder taken from reference TRBV5-1 and TRBJ2-7, is KAGVTQTPRYLIKTRGQQVTLSCSPISGHRSVSWYQQTPGQGLQFLFEYFSETQRNKGNFPGRFSGRQFSNSRSEMNVSTLELGDSALYLCASSPENAYEQYFGPGTRLTVT.

The chain uses TRBV14 and TRBJ2-5; weak D call: TRBD1 (6 bases). Per germline, CDR1 SGHDN and CDR2 FVKESK. There are 14 residues in the CDR3. V was trimmed by 2 bases and J by 7 bases, leaving 14 bases between them. The CDR3 DNA is TGTGCCAGCAGCCAACAAGGGGGTGGAGTGACCCAGTACTTC. Translated, it gives CASSQQGGGVTQYF.

The chain uses TRBV27 and TRBJ2-7; 9 nucleotides line up with TRBD1. With V trimmed by 3 bases and J by 4 bases, 16 bases remained unmatched. This CDR3 has 18 residues. CDR1 and CDR2 from the germline V gene are MNHEY and SMNVEV (reference sequence). This CDR3 reads CASSFSWSPGTGSYEQYF. The CDR3 bases are TGTGCCAGCAGTTTTAGTTGGTCCCCCGGGACAGGGAGTTACGAGCAGTACTTC.

The V gene is TRBV4-2, the J gene TRBJ2-2, with D perhaps TRBD2 (5 bases). V was trimmed by 0 bases and J by 6 bases, leaving 20 bases between them. CDR1 and CDR2 from the germline V gene are LGHNA and YNFKEQ. The CDR3 has 18 amino acids. The CDR3 DNA reads TGTGCCAGCAGCCAAGATAGGTTAGGACTTAGCGATTCCGGGGAGCTGTTTTTT. This encodes CASSQDRLGLSDSGELFF.

The chain links TRBV28 to TRBJ1-2; no clear D gene. The germline gives CDR1 MDHEN, CDR2 SYDVKM. V lost 3 bases, J lost 6 bases, and 11 bases lay in between. CDR3 size: 13 residues. Written as DNA, the CDR3 is TGTGCCAGCAGTTTGGGCGCGTCGGATGGCTACACCTTC. Protein: CASSLGASDGYTF.

This sequence joins TRBV6-5 and TRBJ2-7; possible D gene TRBD2, 5 bases. The CDR3 extends over 14 amino acids. Looked up from germline, CDR1 is MNHEY and CDR2 is SVGAGI. V was pared by 4 bases and J by 8 bases, with 18 bases between. This CDR3 is CASSSSEEANKQYF. In DNA form, the CDR3 reads TGTGCCAGCAGTTCCTCCGAGGAGGCCAATAAGCAGTACTTC.

There are a few counts of this clone. V is TRBV5-8 and J is TRBJ2-7, with 8 bases matching TRBD2. The germline CDR1 and CDR2 sequences are SGHTS and YDEGEE. This CDR3 region has 14 residues. J was trimmed by 4 bases and V by 3 bases; bases with no gene match: 6. This chain's CDR3 is CASSSRKREYEQYF. In nucleotides, the CDR3 is TGTGCCAGCAGCTCTAGAAAGCGGGAGTACGAGCAGTACTTC.

V gene TRBV7-8 combines with J gene TRBJ2-5; possibly TRBD1 for D (6 bases). CDR1 SGHVS and CDR2 FQNEAQ come from the germline V gene. Trimming left V 5 bases short and J 4 bases short, with 11 bases between. The CDR3 totals 13 residues. CDR3 sequence (DNA): TGTGCCAGCAGCACCGACAGGCGAGAGACCCAGTACTTC. It specifies CASSTDRRETQYF.

The chain employs TRBV27 and TRBJ1-4; 7 bases agree with TRBD1. Germline-derived CDR1 and CDR2 are MNHEY and SMNVEV (reference sequence). J gave up 4 bases and V 6 bases, and 8 bases lay outside the gene matches. This CDR3 spans 15 amino acids. The CDR3 protein is CASRLQGQNNEKLFF. CDR3 bases: TGTGCCAGCAGGTTACAGGGACAGAATAATGAAAAACTGTTTTTT.

V usage is TRBV19 and J usage is TRBJ2-5; the match to TRBD1 covers 7 bases. This CDR3 has 16 residues. With V trimmed by 3 bases and J by 5 bases, 12 bases remained unmatched. Germline-derived CDR1 and CDR2 are LNHDA and SQIVND (reference sequence). The chain's CDR3 is CASSMMTGTPAETQYF. The CDR3 bases are TGTGCCAGTAGTATGATGACAGGGACCCCCGCGGAGACCCAGTACTTC.

This clone was detected only a few times. This chain connects TRBV30 to TRBJ2-7; 8 positions match TRBD1. J gave up 3 bases and V 2 bases, and 6 bases lay outside the gene matches. CDR1 and CDR2 (germline): GTSNPN, SVGIG (reference sequence). The CDR3 is 14 residues long. In DNA form, the CDR3 reads TGTGCCTGGAGTACAGGGGGTGTTGGCTACGAGCAGTACTTC. Translating gives CAWSTGGVGYEQYF.